This T cell receptor beta chain is drawn from a study of shared clonotypes between healthy human individuals (dated by TCRdb to the early 2020s). Regarding the complete study: A few men and a couple of women, aged 18 to 49 years, made up the cohort. For each donor, CD4 naive and CD4 memory were each given three plates, CD8 naive was given two plates, and CD8 memory was given one plate. Blood TCR repertoires of about 5 healthy adults were deeply sequenced to estimate repertoire size and the extent of clonotype sharing between individuals. Different laboratories and diverse techniques were used to prepare libraries and sequence TCR repertoires, to increase sequencing depth and limit assay-specific biases. Per donor, leukapheresis produced somewhere between about 0.94 and 10 billion PBMCs.

With regard to this clone: Its target antigen remains unknown. Base qualities are not provided; no much larger clone lies one nucleotide away.

Donors were healthy HIV-negative adults with no recently reported acute infections or vaccinations. Every donor was a Caucasian adult living in Nashville, Tennessee, USA. CD4+ T cells were enriched by magnetic negative selection, after which naive cells were positively selected on CD45RA and the negative fraction was taken as the memory subset. After blood collection by leukapheresis, PBMCs were isolated using Ficoll-Histopaque density gradient centrifugation and then cryopreserved in the vapor phase of liquid nitrogen. Analytical flow cytometry was used to check the purity and quantity of each magnetically sorted T cell population. Genomic DNA was isolated from each sorted fraction and quantified by UV absorbance on a Nanodrop 2000c. Using the deep immunoSEQ assay, TCR CDR3 regions were amplified from genomic DNA by multiplex PCR. For each cell subset, the extracted genomic DNA was distributed evenly across all wells of several immunoSEQ 96-well plates, and each plate served as one replicate. For sorted subsets, approximately 200 ng of genomic DNA, equivalent to 25,000 to 35,000 T cell genomes, went into each replicate PCR. Purified libraries were measured with a Qubit 3.0 fluorometer, size-checked on a Bioanalyzer 2100, and measured again with the KAPA Library Quantification kit. A separate single-read 150-cycle Illumina NextSeq 550 flow cell was used to sequence each immunoSEQ 96-well plate. The original methods were these. Because the immunoSEQ output included only junctional sequences and no quality scores, the filtering could not be the same as the filtering used for full-length reads. Sequences were annotated with PyIR, a Python wrapper for IgBLAST v1.9, and V/J genes and CDR3 were assigned using IMGT germline references. Any read was removed if the V/J assignment was weak (E-value above 1e-6), the CDR3 was missing, or the read contained stop codons, out-of-frame junctions, or ambiguous translated residues. V3J clonotypes were defined as sequences sharing an identical inferred V gene, J gene, and CDR3 amino acid sequence. Percentage overlap between repertoires was computed as shared unique clonotypes divided by the size of the smaller repertoire. RTK rarefaction, the Chao1 estimator, and Recon v2.1 estimates of unobserved clonotypes were used to assess repertoire richness. For all TCRbeta clonotypes obtained by the gDNA method from a few donors, generation probabilities were computed with OLGA. What TCRdb holds here is the immuneACCESS table cut down to in-frame rearrangements. Part of the clones is not present; checked against another copy, under half of the missing clones reflect an unresolved V gene, and the others are unexplained. Clonal size and the V and J genes are those of that table, whereas D and trimming came from the DNA. In this sample the table shows approximately 2.4 million clones, about 94% of which occur a single time. The top ten constitute roughly 0.13% of the sample.

V lost 2 bases and J lost 5 bases; the stretch between them is 12 bases long. The germline V gene gives CDR1 as MNHEY and CDR2 as SVGAGI. Its CDR3 holds 14 amino acids, cysteine through phenylalanine. CDR3 DNA is the only sequence kept; it has 42 bases, read in frame from the first base. Broad study findings and their caveats: Because the study included a small number of donors, the genetic and exposure-history diversity represented was limited. Naive subsets generally had larger estimated clonotype richness than memory subsets did. Clonotypes shared by all four sorted-subset donors showed higher generation probabilities than non-shared clonotypes. Across four donors, about 4.5% of naive CD4, approximately 3.6% of naive CD8, approximately 2.5% of memory CD4, and approximately 0.4% of memory CD8 clonotypes were shared. Rarefaction of sorted-subset datasets indicated incomplete sequencing despite the large sequencing depth. Only blood was sampled, and tissue TCR repertoires likely differ from those in blood. Pairwise subsampling indicated that sequencing depth was expected to affect the degree of clonotype sharing among donors.

The V gene is TRBV6-5 and the J gene is TRBJ2-5; a weak D assignment points to TRBD1 (6 bases agree). The source is a man between 18 and 35 years old in good health. Sequencing input: naive CD4+ T cells sorted from blood. Interpreted using the paper, the cell subset or site label stands for: CD45RA+ positively selected. The nucleotides are TGTGCCAGCAGTTACCTGGGTCAGGGGGAGACCCAGTACTTC. It is translated as CASSYLGQGETQYF.